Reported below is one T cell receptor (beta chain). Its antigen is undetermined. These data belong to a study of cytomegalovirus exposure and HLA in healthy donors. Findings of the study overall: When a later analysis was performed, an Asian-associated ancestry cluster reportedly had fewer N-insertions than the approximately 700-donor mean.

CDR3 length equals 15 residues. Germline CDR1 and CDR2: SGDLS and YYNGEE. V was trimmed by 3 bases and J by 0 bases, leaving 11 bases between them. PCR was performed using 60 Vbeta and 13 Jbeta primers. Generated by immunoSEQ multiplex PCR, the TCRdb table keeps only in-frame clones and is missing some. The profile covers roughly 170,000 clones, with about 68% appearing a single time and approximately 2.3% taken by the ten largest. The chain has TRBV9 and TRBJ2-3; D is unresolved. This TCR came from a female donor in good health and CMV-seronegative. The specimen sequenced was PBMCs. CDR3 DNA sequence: TGTGCCAGCAGCGCCTCCCCGACTAGCACAGATACGCAGTATTTT. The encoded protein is CASSASPTSTDTQYF.